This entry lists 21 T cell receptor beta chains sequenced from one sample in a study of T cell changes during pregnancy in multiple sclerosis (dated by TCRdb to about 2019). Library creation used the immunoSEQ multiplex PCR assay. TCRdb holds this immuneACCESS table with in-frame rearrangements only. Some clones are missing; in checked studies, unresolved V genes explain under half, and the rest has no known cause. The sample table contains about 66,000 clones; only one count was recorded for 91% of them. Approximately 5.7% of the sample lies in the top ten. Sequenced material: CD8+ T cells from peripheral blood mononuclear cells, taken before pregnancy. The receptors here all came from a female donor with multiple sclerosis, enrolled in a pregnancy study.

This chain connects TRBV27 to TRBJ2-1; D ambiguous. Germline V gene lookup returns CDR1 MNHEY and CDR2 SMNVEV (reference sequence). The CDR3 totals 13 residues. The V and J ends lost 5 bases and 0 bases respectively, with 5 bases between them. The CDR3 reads CASSSSSYNEQFF. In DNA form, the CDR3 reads TGTGCCAGCAGTAGTAGCTCCTACAATGAGCAGTTCTTC.

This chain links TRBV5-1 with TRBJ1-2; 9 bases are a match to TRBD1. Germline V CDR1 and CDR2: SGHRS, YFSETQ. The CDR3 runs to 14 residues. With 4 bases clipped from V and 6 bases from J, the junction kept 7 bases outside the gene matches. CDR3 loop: CASSAGQGHDGYTF. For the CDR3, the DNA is TGCGCCAGCAGCGCCGGACAGGGGCACGATGGCTACACCTTC.

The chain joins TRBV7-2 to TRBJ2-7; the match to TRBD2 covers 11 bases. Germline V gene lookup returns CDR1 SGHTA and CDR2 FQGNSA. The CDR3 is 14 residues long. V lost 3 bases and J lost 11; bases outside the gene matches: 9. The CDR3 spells CASSFITSGGLEYF. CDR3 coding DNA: TGTGCCAGCAGCTTCATAACTAGCGGGGGACTTGAGTACTTC.

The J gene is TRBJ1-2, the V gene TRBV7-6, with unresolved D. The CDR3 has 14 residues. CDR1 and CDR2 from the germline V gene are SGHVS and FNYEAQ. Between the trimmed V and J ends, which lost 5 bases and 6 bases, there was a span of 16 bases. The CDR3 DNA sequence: TGTGCCAGCAGCCCCTCCCTCTCTTTTCATGGCTACACCTTC. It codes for CASSPSLSFHGYTF.

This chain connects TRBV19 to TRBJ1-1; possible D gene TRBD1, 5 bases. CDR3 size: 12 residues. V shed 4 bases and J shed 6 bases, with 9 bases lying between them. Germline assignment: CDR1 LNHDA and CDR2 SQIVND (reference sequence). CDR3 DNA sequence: TGTGCCAGTAGTACAGGGCCTCCTGAAGCTTTCTTT. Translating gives CASSTGPPEAFF.

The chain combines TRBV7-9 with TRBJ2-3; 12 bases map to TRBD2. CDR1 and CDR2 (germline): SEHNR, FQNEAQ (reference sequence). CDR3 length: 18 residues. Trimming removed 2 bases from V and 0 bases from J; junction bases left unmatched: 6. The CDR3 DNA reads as TGTGCCAGCAGCTTACTAGCGGGGGGGATATCTAGCACAGATACGCAGTATTTT. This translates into CASSLLAGGISSTDTQYF.

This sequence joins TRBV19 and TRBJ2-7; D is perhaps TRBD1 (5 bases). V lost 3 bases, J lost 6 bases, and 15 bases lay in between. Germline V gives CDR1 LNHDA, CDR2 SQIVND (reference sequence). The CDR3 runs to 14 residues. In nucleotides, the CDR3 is TGTGCCAGTAGTATCGAGGTCCAGGGTGGCGAGCAGTACTTC. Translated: CASSIEVQGGEQYF.

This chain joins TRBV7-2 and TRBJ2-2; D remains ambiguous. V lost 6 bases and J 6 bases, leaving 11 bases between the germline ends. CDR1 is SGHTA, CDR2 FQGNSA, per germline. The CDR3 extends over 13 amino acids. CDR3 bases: TGTGCCAGCAGGCATAGTCTGGCCGGGGAGCTGTTTTTT. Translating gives CASRHSLAGELFF.

The CDR3 spells CASSQGGGSYEQYF. CDR3 coding DNA: TGTGCCAGCAGCCAGGGCGGGGGCTCATACGAGCAGTACTTC. The chain is built from TRBV7-6 and TRBJ2-7; a weak D match, TRBD2 (7 bases). In germline, CDR1 is SGHVS, CDR2 FNYEAQ. V was pared by 5 bases and J by 4 bases, with 15 bases between. This CDR3 has 14 residues.

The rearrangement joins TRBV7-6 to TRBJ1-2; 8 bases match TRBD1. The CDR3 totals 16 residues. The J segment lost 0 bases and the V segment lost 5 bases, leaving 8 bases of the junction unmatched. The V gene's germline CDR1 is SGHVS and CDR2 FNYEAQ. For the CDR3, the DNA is TGTGCCAGCAGCCAAGGACAGGGCCTGTCTAACTATGGCTACACCTTC. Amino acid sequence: CASSQGQGLSNYGYTF.

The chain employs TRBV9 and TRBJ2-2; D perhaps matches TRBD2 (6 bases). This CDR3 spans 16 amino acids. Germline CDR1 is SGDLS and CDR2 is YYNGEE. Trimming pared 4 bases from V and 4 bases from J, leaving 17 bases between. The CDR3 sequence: CASSLYGGYVTGELFF. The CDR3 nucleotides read TGTGCCAGCAGCCTCTACGGGGGATACGTCACCGGGGAGCTGTTTTTT.

CDR3 amino acids: CATSKPPLVRTGDTEAFF. Written as DNA, the CDR3 is TGTGCCACCAGCAAGCCGCCCTTAGTCCGGACAGGGGATACTGAAGCTTTCTTT. V gene TRBV15 combines with J gene TRBJ1-1; TRBD1 aligns across 9 bases. Losses at the gene ends were 4 bases for V and 5 bases for J; bases not matched to a gene: 17. The germline V gene has CDR1 LNHNV and CDR2 YYDKDF (reference sequence). The CDR3 runs 18 residues.

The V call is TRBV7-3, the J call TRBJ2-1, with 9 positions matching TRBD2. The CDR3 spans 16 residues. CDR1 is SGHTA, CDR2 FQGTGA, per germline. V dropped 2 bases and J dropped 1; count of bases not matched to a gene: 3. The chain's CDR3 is CASSLGAGGSYNEQFF. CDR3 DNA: TGTGCCAGCAGCTTAGGGGCGGGGGGGTCCTACAATGAGCAGTTCTTC.

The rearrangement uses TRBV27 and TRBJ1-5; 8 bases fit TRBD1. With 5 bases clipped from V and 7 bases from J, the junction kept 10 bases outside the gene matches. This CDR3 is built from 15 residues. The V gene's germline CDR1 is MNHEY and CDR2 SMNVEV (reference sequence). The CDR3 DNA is TGTGCCAGCAGTCCCACAGGGGGGGGCAGGCAGCCCCAGCATTTT. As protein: CASSPTGGGRQPQHF.

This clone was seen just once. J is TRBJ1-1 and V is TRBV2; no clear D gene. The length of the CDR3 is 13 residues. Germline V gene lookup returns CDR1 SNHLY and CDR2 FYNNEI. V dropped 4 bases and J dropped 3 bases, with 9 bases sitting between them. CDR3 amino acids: CASSGPQDTEAFF. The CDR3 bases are TGTGCCAGCAGTGGTCCCCAGGACACTGAAGCTTTCTTT.

The CDR3 region is CSVGDSPYGYTF. Here the CDR3 DNA reads TGCAGCGTTGGGGACTCCCCTTATGGCTACACCTTC. The chain links TRBV29-1 to TRBJ1-2; possibly TRBD1 for D (5 bases). CDR3 length: 12 amino acids. Germline V gene sequence: CDR1 SQVTM, CDR2 ANQGSEA. V dropped 4 bases and J dropped 5 bases, with 11 bases sitting between them.

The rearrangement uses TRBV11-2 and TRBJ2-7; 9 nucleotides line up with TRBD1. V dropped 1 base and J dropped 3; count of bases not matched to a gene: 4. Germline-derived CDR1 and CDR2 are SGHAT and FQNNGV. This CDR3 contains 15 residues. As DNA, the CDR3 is TGTGCCAGCAGCTTAGGACAGGGGGTACGCTACGAGCAGTACTTC. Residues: CASSLGQGVRYEQYF.

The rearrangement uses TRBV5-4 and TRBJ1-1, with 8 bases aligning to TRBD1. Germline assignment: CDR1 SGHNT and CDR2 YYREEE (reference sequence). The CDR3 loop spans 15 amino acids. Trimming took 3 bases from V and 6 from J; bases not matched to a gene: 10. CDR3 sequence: CASSSPDRAIAEAFF. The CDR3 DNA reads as TGTGCCAGCAGCTCTCCGGACAGGGCTATCGCTGAAGCTTTCTTT.

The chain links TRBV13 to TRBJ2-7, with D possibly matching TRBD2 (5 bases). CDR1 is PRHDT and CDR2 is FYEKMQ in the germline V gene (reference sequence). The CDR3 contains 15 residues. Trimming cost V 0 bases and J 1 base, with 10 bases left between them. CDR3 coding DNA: TGTGCCAGCAGCTTAGGCCTCGGGATTTCCTACGAGCAGTACTTC. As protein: CASSLGLGISYEQYF.

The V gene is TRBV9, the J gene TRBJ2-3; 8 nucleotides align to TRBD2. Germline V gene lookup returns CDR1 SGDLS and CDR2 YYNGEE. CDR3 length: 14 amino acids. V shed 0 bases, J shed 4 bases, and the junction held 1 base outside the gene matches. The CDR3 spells CASSVAGGADTQYF. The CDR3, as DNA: TGTGCCAGCAGCGTAGCGGGGGGGGCAGATACGCAGTATTTT.

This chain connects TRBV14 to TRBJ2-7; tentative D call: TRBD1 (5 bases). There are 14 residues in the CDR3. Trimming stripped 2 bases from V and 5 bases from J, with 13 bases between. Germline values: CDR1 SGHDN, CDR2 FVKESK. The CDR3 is CASSQFPRADEQYF. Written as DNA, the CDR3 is TGTGCCAGCAGCCAATTTCCCAGGGCGGACGAGCAGTACTTC. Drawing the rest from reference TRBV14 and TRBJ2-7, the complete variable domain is EAGVTQFPSHSVIEKGQTVTLRCDPISGHDNLYWYRRVMGKEIKFLLHFVKESKQDESGMPNNRFLAERTGGTYSTLKVQPAELEDSGVYFCASSQFPRADEQYFGPGTRLTVT.